This T cell receptor (beta chain) was sequenced for a study of T cell repertoires in cytomegalovirus infection. The overall study: The public TCR beta signatures pointed to both CMV infection and matching HLA type.

TCRdb itself ran the reads through MiXCR, one entry per CDR3 protein. The sample holds approximately 700,000 distinct CDR3 sequences, under 40% seen once. Findings and limits, study-wide: The ex vivo response was dominated by HLA-C-restricted CMV-specific TCR beta clonotypes. Using cumulative public TCR beta family frequency, the authors identified those who carried CMV together with the relevant HLA.

Concerning this clonotype itself: Its antigen is not identified.

The origin of this receptor is a human donor in good health (CMV status not recorded). Some clones in this sample may be carry-over from other donors' samples. Sequencing was carried out using PBMCs.

The DNA of the CDR3 is TGTGCCAGCAGCCGACGTCAAACTAGCGGGACCAATGAGCAGTTCTTC. As protein: CASSRRQTSGTNEQFF. The rearrangement links TRBV7-2 to TRBJ2-1; 10 bases agree with TRBD2. The V segment lost 5 bases and the J segment 6 bases; nucleotides outside the gene matches: 10. The length of the CDR3 is 16 residues. CDR1 and CDR2 from the germline V gene are SGHTA and FQGNSA.